This T cell receptor (beta chain) was retrieved from a study of read filtering for tumor transcriptome and immune sequencing. Germline loops: CDR1 LGHDT, CDR2 YNNKEL (reference sequence). The CDR3 is 14 residues long. From approximately 430 ng of RNA, a library with molecular barcoded alpha/delta and beta/gamma adaptors was made. Via MiXCR, TCRdb re-called the reads, giving one row per CDR3 protein. Among about 63,000 distinct CDR3 sequences, approximately 14% were seen once, and the ten largest hold 45%. This clonotype has a count of ten or more. The junction differs from germline at one of its ends, possibly a read error.

The rearrangement joins TRBV3-1 to TRBJ2-7; TRBD1 is a possible D gene (5 bases). The source is a donor older than 35 with multiple myeloma. Sequencing was done on a sample of a population of CD138-negative cells sorted from bone marrow. The CDR3, as DNA: TGTGCCAGCAGCCGGGCCTCAGGGTACTACGAGCAGTACTTT. Translating gives CASSRASGYYEQYF.